The text below deals with one TCR beta chain. As originally analysed: Reference gene primer amplification gave estimated nucleated cell counts. The table came from immunoSEQ multiplex PCR; TCRdb's copy has only in-frame clones and leaves some out. From that table come the V and J calls and clone size; the DNA was used to work out D and trimming. The data contain over 400,000 clones, roughly 89% of them singletons. This entry belongs to a study of blood T cell repertoires in COVID-19. About the research overall: Donors in the United States, Italy and Spain gave samples during acute or convalescent COVID-19. In each case, the material was cDNA or gDNA derived from T cells, B-cell-depleted T cells, or PBMCs.

This clonotype was sampled from a woman aged 25 to 39 with active or convalescent COVID-19. The sequenced sample consisted of peripheral blood.

CDR3 nucleotides: TGTGCCAGCAGTAAGGACTGGTGGGGCTACACCTTC. It encodes CASSKDWWGYTF. V and J are TRBV12-3 or TRBV12-4 and TRBJ1-2; D ambiguous. This CDR3 is 12 amino acids long. With 5 bases removed from V and 8 bases from J, the gap between germline ends came to 12 bases.